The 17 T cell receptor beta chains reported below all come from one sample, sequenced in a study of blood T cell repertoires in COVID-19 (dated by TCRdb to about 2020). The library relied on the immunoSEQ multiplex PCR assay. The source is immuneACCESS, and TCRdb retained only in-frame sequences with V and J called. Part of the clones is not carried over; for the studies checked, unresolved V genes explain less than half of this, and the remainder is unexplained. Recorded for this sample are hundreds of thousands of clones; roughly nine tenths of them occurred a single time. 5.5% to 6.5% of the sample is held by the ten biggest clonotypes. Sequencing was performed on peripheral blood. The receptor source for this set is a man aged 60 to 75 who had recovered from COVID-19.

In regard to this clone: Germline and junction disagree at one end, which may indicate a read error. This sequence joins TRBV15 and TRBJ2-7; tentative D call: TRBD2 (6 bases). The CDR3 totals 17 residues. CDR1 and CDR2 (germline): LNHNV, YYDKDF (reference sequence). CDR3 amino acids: CATSRRTTSLLSCEQYF. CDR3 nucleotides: TGTGCCACCAGCAGGAGGACTACTAGCCTCCTCTCCTGCGAGCAGTACTTC.

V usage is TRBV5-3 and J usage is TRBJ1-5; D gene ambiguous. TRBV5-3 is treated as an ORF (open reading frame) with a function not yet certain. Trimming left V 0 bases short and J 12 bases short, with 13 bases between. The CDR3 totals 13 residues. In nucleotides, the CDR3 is TGTGCCAGAAGCTTGGACGGGGTTGGTGGCCAGCATTTT. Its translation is CARSLDGVGGQHF.

CDR3 in amino acids: CASTNTGELFF. DNA of the CDR3: TGTGCCAGCACAAACACCGGGGAGCTGTTTTTT. The chain has TRBV2 and TRBJ2-2; no reliable D call. Germline CDR1 SNHLY, CDR2 FYNNEI. This CDR3 has 11 residues. The V end lost 7 bases, the J end lost 2 bases, and 2 bases lay between the germline ends.

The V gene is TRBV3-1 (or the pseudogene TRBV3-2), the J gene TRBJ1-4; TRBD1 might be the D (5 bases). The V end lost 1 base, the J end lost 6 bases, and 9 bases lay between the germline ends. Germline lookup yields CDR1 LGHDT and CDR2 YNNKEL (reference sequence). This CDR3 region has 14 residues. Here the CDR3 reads CASSQGPRDEKLFF. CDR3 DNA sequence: TGTGCCAGCAGCCAAGGGCCCAGGGATGAAAAACTGTTTTTT.

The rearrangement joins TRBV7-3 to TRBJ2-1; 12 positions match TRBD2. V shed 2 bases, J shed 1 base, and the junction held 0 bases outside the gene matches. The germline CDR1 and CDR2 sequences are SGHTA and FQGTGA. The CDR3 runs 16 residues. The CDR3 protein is CASSLLAGGSYNEQFF. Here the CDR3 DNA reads TGTGCCAGCAGCTTACTAGCGGGAGGGTCCTACAATGAGCAGTTCTTC. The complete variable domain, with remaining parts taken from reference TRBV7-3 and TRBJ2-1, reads GAGVSQTPSNKVTEKGKYVELRCDPISGHTALYWYRQSLGQGPEFLIYFQGTGAADDSGLPNDRFFAVRPEGSVSTLKIQRTERGDSAVYLCASSLLAGGSYNEQFFGPGTRLTVL.

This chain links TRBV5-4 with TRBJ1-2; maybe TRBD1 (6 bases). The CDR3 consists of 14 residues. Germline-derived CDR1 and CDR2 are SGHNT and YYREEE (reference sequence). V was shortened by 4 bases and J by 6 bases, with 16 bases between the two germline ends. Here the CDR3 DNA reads TGTGCCAGCAGCACCCCAGGGGAGGGGGATGGCTACACCTTC. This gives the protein CASSTPGEGDGYTF. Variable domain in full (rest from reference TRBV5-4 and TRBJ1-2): ETGVTQSPTHLIKTRGQQVTLRCSSQSGHNTVSWYQQALGQGPQFIFQYYREEENGRGNFPPRFSGLQFPNYSSELNVNALELDDSALYLCASSTPGEGDGYTFGSGTRLTVV.

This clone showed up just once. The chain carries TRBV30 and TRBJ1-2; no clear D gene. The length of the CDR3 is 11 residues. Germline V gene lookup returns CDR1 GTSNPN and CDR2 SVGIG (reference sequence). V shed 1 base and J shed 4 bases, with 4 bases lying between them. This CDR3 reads CAWSGRYGYTF. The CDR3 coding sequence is TGTGCCTGGAGTGGTCGCTATGGCTACACCTTC.

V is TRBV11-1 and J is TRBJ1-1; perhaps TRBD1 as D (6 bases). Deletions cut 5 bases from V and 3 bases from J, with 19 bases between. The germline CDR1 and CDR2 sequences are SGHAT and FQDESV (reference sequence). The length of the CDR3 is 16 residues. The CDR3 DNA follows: TGTGCCAGCAGCGCCAGGGGCTGGGAAGTGGACACTGAAGCTTTCTTT. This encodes CASSARGWEVDTEAFF.

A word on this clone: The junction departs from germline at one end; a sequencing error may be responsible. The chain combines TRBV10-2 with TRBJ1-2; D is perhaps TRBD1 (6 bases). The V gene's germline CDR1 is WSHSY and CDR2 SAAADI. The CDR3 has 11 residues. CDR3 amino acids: CASSESDSLEF. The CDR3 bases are TGCGCCAGCAGTGAGTCGGACAGTCTTGAATTC.

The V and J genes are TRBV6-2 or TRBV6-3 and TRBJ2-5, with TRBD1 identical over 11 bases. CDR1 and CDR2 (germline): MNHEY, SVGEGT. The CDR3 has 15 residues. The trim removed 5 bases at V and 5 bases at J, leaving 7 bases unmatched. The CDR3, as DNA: TGTGCCAGCAGTCACTGGACAGGGGGCGCGGAGACCCAGTACTTC. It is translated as CASSHWTGGAETQYF.

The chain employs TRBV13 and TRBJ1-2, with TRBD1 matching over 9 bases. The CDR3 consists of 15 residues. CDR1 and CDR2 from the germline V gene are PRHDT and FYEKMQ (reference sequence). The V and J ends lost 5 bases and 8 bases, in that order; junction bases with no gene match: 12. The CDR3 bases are TGTGCCAGCAGCCTACTAGGGGACAGGGTTGACGGCTACACCTTC. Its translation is CASSLLGDRVDGYTF.

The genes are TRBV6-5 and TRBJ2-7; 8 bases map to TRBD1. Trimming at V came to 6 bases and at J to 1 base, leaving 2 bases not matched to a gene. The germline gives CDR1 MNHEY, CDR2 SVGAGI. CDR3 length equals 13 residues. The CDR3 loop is CASRDRGSYEQYF. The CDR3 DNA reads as TGTGCCAGCAGAGACAGGGGTTCCTACGAGCAGTACTTC.

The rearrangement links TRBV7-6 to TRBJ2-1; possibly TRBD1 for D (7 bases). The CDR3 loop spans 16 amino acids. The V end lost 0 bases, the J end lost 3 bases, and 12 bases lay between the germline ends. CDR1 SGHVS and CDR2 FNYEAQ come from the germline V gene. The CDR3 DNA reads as TGTGCCAGCAGCTTAGCGCGACAGGGAGGCTACAATGAGCAGTTCTTC. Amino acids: CASSLARQGGYNEQFF.

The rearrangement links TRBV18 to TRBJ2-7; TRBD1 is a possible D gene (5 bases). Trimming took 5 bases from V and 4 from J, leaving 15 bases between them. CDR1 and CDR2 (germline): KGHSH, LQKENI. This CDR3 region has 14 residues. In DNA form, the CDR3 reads TGTGCCAGCTCAGAATCCGCAGGGCTATACGAGCAGTACTTC. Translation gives CASSESAGLYEQYF.

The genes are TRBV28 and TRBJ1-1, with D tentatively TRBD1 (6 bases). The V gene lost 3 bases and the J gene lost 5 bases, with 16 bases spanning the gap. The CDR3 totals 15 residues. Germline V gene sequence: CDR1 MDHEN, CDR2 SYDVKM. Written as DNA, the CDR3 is TGTGCCAGCAGTTTCGGGGGGCAGGGGAAAACTGAAGCTTTCTTT. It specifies CASSFGGQGKTEAFF.

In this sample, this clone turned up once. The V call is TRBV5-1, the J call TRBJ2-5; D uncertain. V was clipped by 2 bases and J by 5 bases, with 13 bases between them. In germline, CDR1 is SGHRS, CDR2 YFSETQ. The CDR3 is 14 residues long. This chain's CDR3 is CASSFGVARETQYF. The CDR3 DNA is TGCGCCAGCAGCTTTGGAGTGGCGCGGGAGACCCAGTACTTC.

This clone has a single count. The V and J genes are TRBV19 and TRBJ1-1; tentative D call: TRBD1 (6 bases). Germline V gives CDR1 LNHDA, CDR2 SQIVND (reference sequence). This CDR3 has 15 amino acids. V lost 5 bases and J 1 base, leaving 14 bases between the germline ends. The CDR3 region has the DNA TGTGCCAGTAGTTTTCTTTTCAGGGGGAACACTGAAGCTTTCTTT. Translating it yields CASSFLFRGNTEAFF.